A single sample gave rise to the 26 T cell receptor beta chains below, sequenced in a study of blood T cell repertoires in COVID-19. Some clones are missing from TCRdb's copy, which holds only in-frame ones; the method was immunoSEQ multiplex PCR. The table lists about 43,000 clones, approximately 90% of them singletons. The sequenced material came from peripheral blood. The receptors here all came from a man between 40 and 49 years old with COVID-19, enrolled during active disease.

The chain joins TRBV20-1 to TRBJ1-1; D is uncertain. The CDR3 sequence is 11 residues long. Germline-derived CDR1 and CDR2 are DFQATT and SNEGSKA (reference sequence). Trimming left V 6 bases short and J 7 bases short, with 12 bases between. CDR3 in amino acids: CSAVRHHEAFF. CDR3 DNA: TGCAGTGCGGTGCGGCACCATGAAGCTTTCTTT.

This clone occurred once. V is TRBV28 and J is TRBJ1-1; 7 bases line up with TRBD1. This CDR3 has 16 amino acids. CDR1 is MDHEN and CDR2 is SYDVKM in the germline V gene. V was clipped by 3 bases and J by 1 base; unmatched bases: 8. The CDR3 region has the DNA TGTGCCAGCAGTTTTGGAGGGGGCCCGCAGAACACTGAAGCTTTCTTT. As protein: CASSFGGGPQNTEAFF.

There are a few counts of this clone. The chain uses TRBV14 and TRBJ2-7; TRBD1 matches at 11 bases. CDR1 is SGHDN, CDR2 FVKESK, per germline. Trimming cost V 4 bases and J 2 bases; bases outside gene matches: 4. CDR3 length equals 15 residues. The CDR3 protein is CASSPGTGGPYEQYF. The CDR3, as DNA: TGTGCCAGCAGCCCCGGGACAGGGGGACCCTACGAGCAGTACTTC.

The chain carries TRBV6-5 and TRBJ1-4; 9 bases map to TRBD1. The CDR3 extends over 13 amino acids. Germline assignment: CDR1 MNHEY and CDR2 SVGAGI. Trimming cost V 6 bases and J 8 bases; bases outside gene matches: 4. For the CDR3, the DNA is TGTGCCAGCAGGAAAGGGACAGGGGAAAAACTGTTTTTT. Encoded protein: CASRKGTGEKLFF.

This chain connects TRBV3-1 (or the pseudogene TRBV3-2) to TRBJ1-4; 8 positions match TRBD1. Germline V gene sequence: CDR1 LGHDT, CDR2 YNNKEL (reference sequence). This CDR3 region has 15 residues. V lost 3 bases, J lost 4 bases, and 4 bases stayed unmatched. CDR3 in amino acids: CASSQRTGHNEKLFF. In nucleotides, the CDR3 is TGTGCCAGCAGCCAGAGGACAGGGCATAATGAAAAACTGTTTTTT.

This clone was counted a single time. This rearrangement joins TRBV21-1 to TRBJ1-2; the table gives TRBD1 as D, unverified against the DNA. TRBV21-1 is a pseudogene locus. The length of the CDR3 is 12 residues. In DNA form, the CDR3 reads TGTGCCAGCAATAGACAGGGGGGTGGCTACACCTTC. Its translation: CASNRQGGGYTF.

This chain links TRBV3-1 (or the pseudogene TRBV3-2) with TRBJ2-2; 9 bases match TRBD1. The CDR3 has 15 amino acids. CDR1 is LGHDT, CDR2 YNNKEL, per germline (reference sequence). V dropped 4 bases and J dropped 14; count of bases not matched to a gene: 14. The DNA of the CDR3 is TGTGCCAGCAGCCCTGCGGGACAGGGAGATTCGAGTCTGTTTTTT. Its translation: CASSPAGQGDSSLFF.

The chain links TRBV7-8 to TRBJ1-5; possible D gene TRBD1, 6 bases. The germline V gene has CDR1 SGHVS and CDR2 FQNEAQ. Trimming left V 4 bases short and J 2 bases short, with 12 bases between. This CDR3 region has 15 residues. The CDR3 nucleotides read TGTGCCAGCAGCTCCAAGGGGGTTGGCAATCAGCCCCAGCATTTT. Translated: CASSSKGVGNQPQHF.

CDR3 nucleotides: TGCGCCACCCGCGCTAATACAGGCGAGGACTATGGCTACACCTTC. This codes for CATRANTGEDYGYTF. The genes are TRBV5-1 and TRBJ1-2; TRBD1 might be the D (5 bases). V was shortened by 9 bases and J by 3 bases, with 21 bases between the two germline ends. The CDR3 is 15 residues long. Looked up from germline, CDR1 is SGHRS and CDR2 is YFSETQ.

The genes are TRBV6-5 and TRBJ1-4, with D possibly matching TRBD1 (6 bases). The germline V gene has CDR1 MNHEY and CDR2 SVGAGI. This CDR3 region has 15 residues. Trimming took 3 bases from V and 6 from J, leaving 14 bases between them. CDR3 region: CASSYGTGIDEKLFF. DNA for the CDR3: TGTGCCAGCAGTTATGGAACAGGGATCGATGAAAAACTGTTTTTT.

The chain has TRBV5-1 and TRBJ2-2, with TRBD2 matching 11 bases. CDR1 is SGHRS, CDR2 YFSETQ, per germline. V shed 3 bases, J shed 6 bases, and the junction held 4 bases outside the gene matches. This CDR3 has 15 amino acids. This CDR3 reads CASSSTSGIAGELFF. The CDR3 region has the DNA TGCGCCAGCAGCTCGACTAGCGGGATTGCCGGGGAGCTGTTTTTT.

CDR3 DNA: TGTGCCAGCACACGCGGGAGAAACACCGGGGAGCTGTTTTTT. This encodes CASTRGRNTGELFF. The V and J genes are TRBV6-5 and TRBJ2-2; 7 bases map to TRBD2. This CDR3 is built from 14 residues. Trimming cost V 7 bases and J 2 bases; bases outside gene matches: 4. Germline CDR1 is MNHEY and CDR2 is SVGAGI.

The chain is built from TRBV18 and TRBJ1-4; 7 bases map to TRBD1. This CDR3 is built from 14 residues. The trim removed 4 bases at V and 7 bases at J, leaving 6 bases unmatched. Germline CDR1 reads KGHSH; CDR2 reads LQKENI. CDR3 nucleotide sequence: TGTGCCAGCTCACTCGGGACAGAAAGTGAAAAACTGTTTTTT. It specifies CASSLGTESEKLFF.

The chain has TRBV5-1 and TRBJ1-2; tentative D call: TRBD1 (5 bases). Trimming took off 4 bases at V and 6 bases at J, with 13 bases between the two ends. The CDR3 runs 13 residues. The germline gives CDR1 SGHRS, CDR2 YFSETQ. CDR3 amino acids: CASSPGGVDGYTF. CDR3 sequence (DNA): TGCGCCAGCAGCCCCGGGGGGGTAGATGGCTACACCTTC. Full variable domain (rest looked up from reference TRBV5-1 and TRBJ1-2): KAGVTQTPRYLIKTRGQQVTLSCSPISGHRSVSWYQQTPGQGLQFLFEYFSETQRNKGNFPGRFSGRQFSNSRSEMNVSTLELGDSALYLCASSPGGVDGYTFGSGTRLTVV.

V and J are TRBV10-1 and TRBJ1-1, with a tentative D call TRBD1 (5 bases). CDR3 length: 12 amino acids. The V gene's germline CDR1 is WNHNN and CDR2 SYGVQD (reference sequence). The ends were cut back, 0 bases at V and 9 bases at J, with 8 bases in the middle. The CDR3 here is CASSESQGKAFF. The CDR3 nucleotides read TGCGCCAGCAGTGAGTCGCAGGGTAAAGCTTTCTTT.

This clone was detected once. The chain combines TRBV29-1 with TRBJ2-7; D perhaps matches TRBD2 (5 bases). V was clipped by 3 bases and J by 4 bases, with 13 bases between them. The CDR3 spans 13 residues. The germline gives CDR1 SQVTM, CDR2 ANQGSEA. The DNA for the CDR3 is TGCAGCGTTGATGGCGACACGGGATACGAGCAGTACTTC. Translated, it gives CSVDGDTGYEQYF.

CDR3 sequence (DNA): TGTGCCAGCTCACCACCTTTTGGACAGAACACCGGGGAGCTGTTTTTT. This sequence encodes CASSPPFGQNTGELFF. V gene TRBV18 combines with J gene TRBJ2-2, with D maybe TRBD1 (5 bases). Trimming shortened V by 0 bases and J by 1 base, and 9 bases separated the two germline ends. Germline CDR1 is KGHSH and CDR2 is LQKENI. The CDR3 contains 16 residues.

The genes are TRBV12-3 or TRBV12-4 and TRBJ1-5; 7 bases map to TRBD1. V dropped 5 bases and J dropped 6; count of bases not matched to a gene: 4. The CDR3 loop spans 13 amino acids. CDR3 nucleotide sequence: TGTGCCAGCAGTCCAGGGGGGACTCAGCCCCAGCATTTT. Translation: CASSPGGTQPQHF.

In its sample, this clone was seen once. The chain employs TRBV29-1 and TRBJ2-1; 10 nucleotides match TRBD2. Germline-derived CDR1 and CDR2 are SQVTM and ANQGSEA. V was clipped by 0 bases and J by 4 bases; unmatched bases: 3. The CDR3 has 15 amino acids. CDR3 sequence reads: CSVEDASGSYNEQFF. In DNA, the CDR3 is TGCAGCGTTGAAGATGCTAGCGGGAGTTACAATGAGCAGTTCTTC.

The chain carries TRBV19 and TRBJ1-2; 9 bases are shared with TRBD1. From germline, CDR1 is LNHDA and CDR2 SQIVND (reference sequence). The trim removed 5 bases at V and 3 bases at J, leaving 4 bases unmatched. This CDR3 spans 14 amino acids. CDR3 sequence (DNA): TGTGCCAGTAGTGTCCGGGACAGGGACTATGGCTACACCTTC. This translates into CASSVRDRDYGYTF.

This chain links TRBV2 with TRBJ2-1; 10 positions match TRBD2. The CDR3 consists of 16 residues. Per the germline V gene, CDR1 is SNHLY and CDR2 is FYNNEI. V was pared by 3 bases and J by 6 bases, with 8 bases of the junction left unmatched. CDR3: CASSDQGLAVLNEQFF. CDR3 DNA: TGTGCCAGCAGTGACCAAGGACTAGCGGTTCTCAATGAGCAGTTCTTC.

This clone was observed a few times. This chain connects TRBV2 to TRBJ2-2, with D maybe TRBD2 (6 bases). The CDR3 has 13 amino acids. The germline V gene encodes CDR1 SNHLY and CDR2 FYNNEI. The V end was cut by 4 bases, the J end by 6 bases, with 9 bases between. In nucleotides, the CDR3 is TGTGCCAGCAGTGCTAGCGTCCCCGGGGAGCTGTTTTTT. It yields the protein CASSASVPGELFF.

The chain has TRBV7-5 and TRBJ2-5; the table's D call of TRBD1 was not tested on the DNA. TRBV7-5 is an annotated pseudogene. The CDR3 length is 14 residues. The CDR3 sequence: CVRSLWTEGETQYF. CDR3 in DNA: TGTGTCAGAAGCTTATGGACAGAAGGAGAGACCCAGTACTTC.

The V gene is TRBV6-5, the J gene TRBJ1-1; no clear D gene. CDR3 length equals 12 residues. The germline V and J ends were trimmed by 7 bases and 0 bases, with 6 bases remaining between them. The germline gives CDR1 MNHEY, CDR2 SVGAGI. The CDR3 DNA is TGTGCCAGCAAACAGATGAACACTGAAGCTTTCTTT. This gives the protein CASKQMNTEAFF.

V and J are TRBV10-2 and TRBJ1-2; 8 positions agree with TRBD1. The V segment lost 10 bases and the J segment 3 bases; nucleotides outside the gene matches: 10. The CDR3 length is 14 residues. Germline CDR1 WSHSY, CDR2 SAAADI. In DNA form, the CDR3 reads TGCGCCACCCGCGTGCAGGGGGCTGACTATGGCTACACCTTC. Translating it yields CATRVQGADYGYTF.

The chain couples TRBV6-1 to TRBJ1-2, with a tentative D call TRBD1 (5 bases). Between the trimmed V and J ends, which lost 0 bases and 6 bases, there was a span of 11 bases. Germline V CDR1 and CDR2: MNHNS, SASEGT. This CDR3 comprises 14 residues. CDR3 coding DNA: TGTGCCAGCAGTGAAGCCCTCCAGGGAAATGGCTACACCTTC. This codes for CASSEALQGNGYTF.